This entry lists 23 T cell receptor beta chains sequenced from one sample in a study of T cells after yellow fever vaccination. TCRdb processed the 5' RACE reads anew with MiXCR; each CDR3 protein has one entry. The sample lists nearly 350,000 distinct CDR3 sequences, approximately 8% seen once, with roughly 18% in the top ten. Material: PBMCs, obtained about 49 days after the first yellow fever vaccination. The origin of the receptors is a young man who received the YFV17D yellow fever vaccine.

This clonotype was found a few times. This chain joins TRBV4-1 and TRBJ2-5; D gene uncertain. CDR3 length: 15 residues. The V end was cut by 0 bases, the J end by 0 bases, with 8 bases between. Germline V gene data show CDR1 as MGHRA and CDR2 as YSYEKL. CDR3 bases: TGCGCCAGCAGCCAAGATAGGGCGAACCAAGAGACCCAGTACTTC. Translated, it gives CASSQDRANQETQYF.

The CDR3 protein is CSVVSARREVEQFF. In DNA form, the CDR3 reads TGCAGCGTCGTTTCGGCACGGCGGGAGGTTGAGCAGTTCTTC. The chain employs TRBV29-1 and TRBJ2-1, with 8 positions matching TRBD2. The germline gives CDR1 SQVTM, CDR2 ANQGSEA. The ends lost 6 bases at V and 9 bases at J; junction bases unmatched: 13. The CDR3 extends over 14 amino acids.

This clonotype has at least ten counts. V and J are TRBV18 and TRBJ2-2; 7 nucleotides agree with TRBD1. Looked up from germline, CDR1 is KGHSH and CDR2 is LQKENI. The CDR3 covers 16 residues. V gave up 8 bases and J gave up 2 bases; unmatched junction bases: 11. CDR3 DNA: TGTGCCAGCAAAAGTTGGGACAGCCAAAACACCGGGGAGCTGTTTTTT. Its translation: CASKSWDSQNTGELFF.

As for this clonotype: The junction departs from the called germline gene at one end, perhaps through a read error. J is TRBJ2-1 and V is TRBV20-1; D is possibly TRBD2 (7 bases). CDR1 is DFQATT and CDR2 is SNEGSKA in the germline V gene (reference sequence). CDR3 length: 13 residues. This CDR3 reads CSAKVGGRNEQFF. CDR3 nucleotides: TGCAGCGCTAAGGTCGGGGGGCGCAATGAGCAGTTCTTC.

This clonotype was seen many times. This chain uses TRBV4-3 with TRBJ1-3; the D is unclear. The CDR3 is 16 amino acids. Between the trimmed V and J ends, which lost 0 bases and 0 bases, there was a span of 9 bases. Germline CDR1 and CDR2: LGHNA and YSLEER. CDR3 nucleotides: TGCGCCAGCAGCCAAGATCGGGCAGCCTCTGGAAACACCATATATTTT. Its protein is CASSQDRAASGNTIYF.

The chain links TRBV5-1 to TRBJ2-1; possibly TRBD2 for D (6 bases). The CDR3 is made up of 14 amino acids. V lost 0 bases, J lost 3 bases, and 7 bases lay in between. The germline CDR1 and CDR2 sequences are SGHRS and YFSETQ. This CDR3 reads CASSLGGDYNEQFF. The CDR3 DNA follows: TGCGCCAGCAGCTTGGGGGGGGACTACAATGAGCAGTTCTTC. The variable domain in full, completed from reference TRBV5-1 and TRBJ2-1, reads KAGVTQTPRYLIKTRGQQVTLSCSPISGHRSVSWYQQTPGQGLQFLFEYFSETQRNKGNFPGRFSGRQFSNSRSEMNVSTLELGDSALYLCASSLGGDYNEQFFGPGTRLTVL.

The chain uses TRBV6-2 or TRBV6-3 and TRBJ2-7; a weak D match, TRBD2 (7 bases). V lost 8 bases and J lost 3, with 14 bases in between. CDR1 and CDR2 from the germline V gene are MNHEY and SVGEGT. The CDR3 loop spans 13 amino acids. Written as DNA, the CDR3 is TGTGCCAGCGCCAGGGGACTACACTACGAGCAGTACTTC. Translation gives CASARGLHYEQYF.

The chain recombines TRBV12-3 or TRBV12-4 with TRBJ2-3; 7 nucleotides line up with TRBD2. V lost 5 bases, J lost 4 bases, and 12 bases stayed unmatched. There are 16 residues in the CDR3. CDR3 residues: CASSPGWGGVSDTQYF. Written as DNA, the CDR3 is TGTGCCAGCAGTCCTGGTTGGGGGGGGGTTTCAGATACGCAGTATTTT.

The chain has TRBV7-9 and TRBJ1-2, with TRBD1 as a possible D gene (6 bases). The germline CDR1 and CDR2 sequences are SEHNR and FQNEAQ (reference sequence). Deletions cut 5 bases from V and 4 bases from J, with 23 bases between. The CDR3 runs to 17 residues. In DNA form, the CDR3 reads TGTGCCAGCAGCCTAGGGGACACTAACCTACTTGGCTATGGCTACACCTTC. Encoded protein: CASSLGDTNLLGYGYTF.

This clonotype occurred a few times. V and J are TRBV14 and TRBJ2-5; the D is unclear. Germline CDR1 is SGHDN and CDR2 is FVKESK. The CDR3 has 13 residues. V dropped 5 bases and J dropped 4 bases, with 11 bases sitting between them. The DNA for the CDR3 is TGTGCCAGCAGCGCGAACCGCGGAGAGACCCAGTACTTC. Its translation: CASSANRGETQYF.

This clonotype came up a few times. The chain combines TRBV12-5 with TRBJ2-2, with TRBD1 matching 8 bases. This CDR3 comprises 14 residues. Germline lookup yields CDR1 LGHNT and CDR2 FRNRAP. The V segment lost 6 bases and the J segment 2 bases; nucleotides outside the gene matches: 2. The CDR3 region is CASGGQENTGELFF. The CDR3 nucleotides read TGTGCTAGTGGGGGACAGGAAAACACCGGGGAGCTGTTTTTT. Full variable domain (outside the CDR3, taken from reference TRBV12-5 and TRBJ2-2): DARVTQTPRHKVTEMGQEVTMRCQPILGHNTVFWYRQTMMQGLELLAYFRNRAPLDDSGMPKDRFSAEMPDATLATLKIQPSEPRDSAVYFCASGGQENTGELFFGEGSRLTVL.

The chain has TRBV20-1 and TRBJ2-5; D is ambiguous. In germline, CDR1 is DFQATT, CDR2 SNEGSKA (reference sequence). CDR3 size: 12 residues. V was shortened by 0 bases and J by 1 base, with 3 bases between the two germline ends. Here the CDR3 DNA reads TGCAGTGCTAGAGAATCCCAAGAGACCCAGTACTTC. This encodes CSARESQETQYF.

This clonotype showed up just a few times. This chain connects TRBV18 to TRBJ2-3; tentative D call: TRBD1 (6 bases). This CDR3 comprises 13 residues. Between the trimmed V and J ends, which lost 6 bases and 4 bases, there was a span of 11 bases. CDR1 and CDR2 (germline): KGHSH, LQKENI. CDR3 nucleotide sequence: TGTGCCAGCTCCCCTGACAGGTCAGATACGCAGTATTTT. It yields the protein CASSPDRSDTQYF.

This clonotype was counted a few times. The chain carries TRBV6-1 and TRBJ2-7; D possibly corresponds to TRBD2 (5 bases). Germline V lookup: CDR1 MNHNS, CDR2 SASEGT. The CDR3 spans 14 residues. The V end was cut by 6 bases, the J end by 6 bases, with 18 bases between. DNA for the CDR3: TGTGCCAGCAGCGCGGAATCCGGGGTTACCGAGCAGTACTTC. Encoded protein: CASSAESGVTEQYF.

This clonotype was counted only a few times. CDR3 nucleotides: TGTGCCAGCAGTTTTTGGGGGGATCGGGGGGAGCAGTTCTTC. Translating it yields CASSFWGDRGEQFF. This rearrangement joins TRBV12-3 or TRBV12-4 to TRBJ2-1; perhaps TRBD2 as D (6 bases). The CDR3 covers 14 residues. V was pared by 3 bases and J by 10 bases, with 16 bases between.

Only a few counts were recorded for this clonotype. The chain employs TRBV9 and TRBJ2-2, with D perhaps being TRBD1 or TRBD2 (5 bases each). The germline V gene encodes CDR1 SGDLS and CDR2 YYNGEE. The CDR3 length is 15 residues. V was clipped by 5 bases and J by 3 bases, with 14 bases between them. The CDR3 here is CASSNTGPDTGELFF. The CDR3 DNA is TGTGCCAGCAGTAATACGGGACCGGACACCGGGGAGCTGTTTTTT.

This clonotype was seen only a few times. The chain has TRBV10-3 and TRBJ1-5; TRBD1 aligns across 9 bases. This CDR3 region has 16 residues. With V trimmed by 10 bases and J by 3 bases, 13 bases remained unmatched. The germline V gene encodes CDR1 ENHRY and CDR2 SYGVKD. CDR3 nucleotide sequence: TGTGCCACCGTGGATTACGACAGGGGGGACAATCAGCCCCAGCATTTT. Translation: CATVDYDRGDNQPQHF.

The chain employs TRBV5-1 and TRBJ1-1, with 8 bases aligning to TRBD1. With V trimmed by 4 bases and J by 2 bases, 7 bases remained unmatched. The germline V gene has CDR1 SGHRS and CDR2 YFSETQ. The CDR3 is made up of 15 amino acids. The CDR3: CASSLDRVGNTEAFF. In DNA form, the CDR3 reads TGCGCCAGCAGCCTGGACAGGGTGGGCAACACTGAAGCTTTCTTT.

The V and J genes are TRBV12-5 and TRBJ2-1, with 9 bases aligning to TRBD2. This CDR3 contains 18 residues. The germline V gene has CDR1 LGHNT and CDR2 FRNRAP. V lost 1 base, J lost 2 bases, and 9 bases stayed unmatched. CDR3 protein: CASGLALLAGAPYNEQFF. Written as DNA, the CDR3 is TGTGCTAGTGGTTTGGCCCTCTTAGCGGGGGCTCCCTACAATGAGCAGTTCTTC. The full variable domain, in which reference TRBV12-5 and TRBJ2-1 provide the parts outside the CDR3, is DARVTQTPRHKVTEMGQEVTMRCQPILGHNTVFWYRQTMMQGLELLAYFRNRAPLDDSGMPKDRFSAEMPDATLATLKIQPSEPRDSAVYFCASGLALLAGAPYNEQFFGPGTRLTVL.

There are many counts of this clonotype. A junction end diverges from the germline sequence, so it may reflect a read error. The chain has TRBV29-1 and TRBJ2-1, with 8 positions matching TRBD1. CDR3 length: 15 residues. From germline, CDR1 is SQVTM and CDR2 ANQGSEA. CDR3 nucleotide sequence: TGCAGCGCTCACCCGACAGGGGTGTCCTCCAATGAGCAGTTCTTC. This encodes CSAHPTGVSSNEQFF.

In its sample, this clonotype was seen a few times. The CDR3 loop is CASTSGGYTEAFF. Here the CDR3 DNA reads TGTGCCAGCACTTCAGGGGGCTACACTGAAGCTTTCTTT. This chain links TRBV6-2 or TRBV6-3 with TRBJ1-1, with 8 positions matching TRBD1. V dropped 7 bases and J dropped 3; count of bases not matched to a gene: 4. The CDR3 spans 13 residues. CDR1 and CDR2 (germline): MNHEY, SVGEGT.

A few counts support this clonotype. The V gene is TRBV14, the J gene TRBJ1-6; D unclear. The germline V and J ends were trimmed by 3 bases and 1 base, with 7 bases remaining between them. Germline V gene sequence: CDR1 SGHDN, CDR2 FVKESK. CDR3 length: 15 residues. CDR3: CASSQRGSYNSPLHF. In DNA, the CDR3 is TGTGCCAGCAGCCAGCGTGGGTCCTATAATTCACCCCTCCACTTT.

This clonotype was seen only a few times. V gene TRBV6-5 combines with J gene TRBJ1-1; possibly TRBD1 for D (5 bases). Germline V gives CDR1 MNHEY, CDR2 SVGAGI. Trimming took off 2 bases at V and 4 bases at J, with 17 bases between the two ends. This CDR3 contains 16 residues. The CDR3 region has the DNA TGTGCCAGCAGTTACCCATGGGACGGGCCCGGCACTGAAGCTTTCTTT. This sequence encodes CASSYPWDGPGTEAFF.